Sequencing of this T cell receptor (beta chain) was carried out in a study of T cell responses to AZD1222 COVID-19 vaccine. About the research overall: Second-dose recipients at about 4 or about 12 weeks were treated as one pooled group. Study results and caveats: A mostly white British donor set with more females was recruited, and clonal diversity was possibly underestimated. Vaccine-related CD4 TCRs covered spike, predominating at 160-218 and 743-854. No day 14 peak samples; only post-peak repertoires were characterized.

Profiled with immunoSEQ multiplex PCR; TCRdb holds only in-frame clones, not every one. The sample has about 120,000 clones, roughly 90% seen once; the top ten hold less than 4.5%. A word on this clone: The antigen is not known.

The specimen was peripheral blood, collected on day 0 of AZD1222 vaccination. This TCR was sampled from an adult in good health.

As DNA, the CDR3 is TGTGCCAGTAGCATCCGGGACTTTTCTCAGCCCCAGCATTTT. The encoded protein is CASSIRDFSQPQHF. The V and J genes are TRBV19 and TRBJ1-5, with D possibly matching TRBD1 (5 bases). V was shortened by 6 bases and J by 6 bases, with 15 bases between the two germline ends. The CDR3 runs 14 residues. Germline CDR1 LNHDA, CDR2 SQIVND (reference sequence).